Presented here are 5 T cell receptor beta chains from one specimen sequenced in a study of cytomegalovirus exposure and HLA in healthy donors. The PCR employed 60 Vbeta primers together with 13 Jbeta primers. The data were produced by immunoSEQ multiplex PCR, yet TCRdb's version contains in-frame clones alone and is incomplete. This sample's table reports about 120,000 clones. The specimen was PBMCs. The source is a man aged 30 to 39 in good health and CMV-seronegative.

V and J are TRBV19 and TRBJ1-6, with 7 bases lining up with TRBD1. CDR3 size: 12 residues. Germline-derived CDR1 and CDR2 are LNHDA and SQIVND (reference sequence). The J segment lost 11 bases and the V segment lost 5 bases, leaving 3 bases of the junction unmatched. The CDR3 sequence is CASSPQGPPLHF. The CDR3 bases are TGTGCCAGTAGTCCACAGGGGCCACCCCTCCACTTT.

This chain uses TRBV6-6 with TRBJ2-7; D possibly corresponds to TRBD2 (7 bases). Between the trimmed V and J ends, which lost 0 bases and 6 bases, there was a span of 18 bases. This CDR3 region has 16 residues. CDR1 and CDR2 from the germline V gene are MNHNY and SVGAGI (reference sequence). CDR3 nucleotides: TGTGCCAGCAGTTACTCGAGGGGGGGGGACCGGGGCGAGCAGTACTTC. Residues: CASSYSRGGDRGEQYF.

The chain has TRBV19 and TRBJ1-1, with no clear D. From germline, CDR1 is LNHDA and CDR2 SQIVND (reference sequence). Between the trimmed V and J ends, which lost 5 bases and 4 bases, there was a span of 14 bases. This CDR3 has 14 amino acids. Here the CDR3 reads CASSAPRGLTEAFF. CDR3 DNA sequence: TGTGCCAGTAGTGCCCCGCGAGGGCTCACTGAAGCTTTCTTT.

The V and J genes are TRBV7-3 and TRBJ2-3; 7 positions agree with TRBD1. With 5 bases clipped from V and 1 base from J, the junction kept 6 bases outside the gene matches. The CDR3 spans 15 residues. Germline V gene sequence: CDR1 SGHTA, CDR2 FQGTGA. The CDR3 coding sequence is TGTGCCAGCAGCCAAGACAGGGCCCGCACAGATACGCAGTATTTT. Translated: CASSQDRARTDTQYF.

The chain combines TRBV5-1 with TRBJ2-3, with TRBD1 matching over 9 bases. This CDR3 is built from 14 residues. Germline V CDR1 and CDR2: SGHRS, YFSETQ. J was trimmed by 1 base and V by 7 bases; bases with no gene match: 4. The CDR3 sequence is CASQGTGRTDTQYF. In nucleotides, the CDR3 is TGCGCCAGCCAAGGGACAGGGCGCACAGATACGCAGTATTTT.